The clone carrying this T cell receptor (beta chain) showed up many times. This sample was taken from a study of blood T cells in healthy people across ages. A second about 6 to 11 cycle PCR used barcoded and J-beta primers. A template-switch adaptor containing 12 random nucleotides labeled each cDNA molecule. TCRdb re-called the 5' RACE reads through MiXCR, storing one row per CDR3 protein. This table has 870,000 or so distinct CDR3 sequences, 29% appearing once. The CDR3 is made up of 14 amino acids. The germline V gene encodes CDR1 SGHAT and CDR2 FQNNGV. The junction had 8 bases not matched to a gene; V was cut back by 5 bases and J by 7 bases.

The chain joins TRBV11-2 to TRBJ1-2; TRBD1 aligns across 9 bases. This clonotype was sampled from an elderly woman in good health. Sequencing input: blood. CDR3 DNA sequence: TGTGCCAGCAGCACCCTCGGACAGGGGATTGGCTACACCTTC. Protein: CASSTLGQGIGYTF.